These 17 T cell receptor beta chains were all obtained from the same sample, sequenced in a study of metastatic and nonmetastatic thyroid tumors. Through MiXCR, TCRdb re-clonotyped the PCR reads. The repertoire holds over 15,000 clones, with around 24% as singletons. Thyroid surgery had not been preceded by any treatment in any patient. The specimen was tumor tissue. Receptors originate from a male donor with papillary thyroid cancer or a benign thyroid nodule (not recorded which). Some clones in this sample may be carry-over from other donors' samples.

This clone has at least ten counts. The chain has TRBV9 and TRBJ2-3; the D is unclear. Trimming pared 0 bases from V and 14 bases from J, leaving 13 bases between. The CDR3 has 12 amino acids. Germline CDR1 reads SGDLS; CDR2 reads YYNGEE. The CDR3 DNA reads as TGTGCCAGCAGCGTAGATAATAGCCCCCCGTATTTT. Its protein is CASSVDNSPPYF. Based on the CDR3 plus reference TRBV9 and TRBJ2-3, the full variable domain is DSGVTQTPKHLITATGQRVTLRCSPRSGDLSVYWYQQSLDQGLQFLIQYYNGEERAKGNILERFSAQQFPDLHSELNLSSLELGDSALYFCASSVDNSPPYFGPGTRLTVL.

This clone has just a few counts. The CDR3 sequence: CASSFLSQGSTDTQYF. The CDR3 DNA reads as TGTGCCAGCAGCTTTCTATCACAGGGGAGCACAGATACGCAGTATTTT. This chain links TRBV6-1 with TRBJ2-3, with TRBD1 identical over 7 bases. Germline loops: CDR1 MNHNS, CDR2 SASEGT. The trim removed 6 bases at V and 0 bases at J, leaving 9 bases unmatched. The length of the CDR3 is 16 residues.

The chain is built from TRBV28 and TRBJ2-2; D is possibly TRBD1 (6 bases). The germline V and J ends were trimmed by 9 bases and 6 bases, with 14 bases remaining between them. The CDR3 has 13 amino acids. The germline gives CDR1 MDHEN, CDR2 SYDVKM. CDR3 nucleotides: TGTGCCAGTAATCTCAACAGGGCCGGGGAGCTGTTTTTT. Protein: CASNLNRAGELFF.

This clone has just a few counts. V gene TRBV19 combines with J gene TRBJ2-7, with TRBD2 matching over 13 bases. J lost 2 bases, V lost 5 bases, and 3 bases had no gene match. The CDR3 has 15 amino acids. CDR1 and CDR2 (germline): LNHDA, SQIVND (reference sequence). CDR3 sequence reads: CASSAGTSGAYEQYF. Written as DNA, the CDR3 is TGTGCCAGTAGTGCCGGGACTAGCGGGGCCTACGAGCAGTACTTC.

The rearrangement uses TRBV11-1 and TRBJ2-3; D possibly uses TRBD1 or TRBD2 (5 bases each). Trimming cost V 6 bases and J 2 bases, with 24 bases left between them. This CDR3 is 18 amino acids long. CDR1 and CDR2 (germline): SGHAT, FQDESV (reference sequence). The CDR3 here is CASRLESGTSTFTDTQYF. The CDR3 DNA reads as TGTGCCAGCAGACTGGAATCCGGGACGAGCACTTTCACAGATACGCAGTATTTT. Using reference TRBV11-1 and TRBJ2-3 for the parts outside the CDR3, the full variable domain is EAEVAQSPRYKITEKSQAVAFWCDPISGHATLYWYRQILGQGPELLVQFQDESVVDDSQLPKDRFSAERLKGVDSTLKIQPAELGDSAMYLCASRLESGTSTFTDTQYFGPGTRLTVL.

This chain connects TRBV4-2 to TRBJ2-2; 11 nucleotides line up with TRBD2. The V segment lost 1 base and the J segment 5 bases; nucleotides outside the gene matches: 3. Germline loops: CDR1 LGHNA, CDR2 YNFKEQ. CDR3 length equals 16 residues. The CDR3 reads CASSQVGTSGTGELFF. CDR3 coding DNA: TGTGCCAGCAGCCAAGTTGGGACTAGCGGAACCGGGGAGCTGTTTTTT.

This clone was observed a handful of times. The V call is TRBV12-3 or TRBV12-4, the J call TRBJ1-3; D ambiguous. Trimming cost V 3 bases and J 4 bases, with 10 bases left between them. This CDR3 contains 14 residues. CDR3 amino acids: CASSLWGSGNTIYF. DNA for the CDR3: TGTGCCAGCAGTTTGTGGGGAAGCGGAAACACCATATATTTT.

This clone was counted a single time. The chain uses TRBV3-1 and TRBJ2-3, with D perhaps matching TRBD1 or TRBD2 (5 bases each). The V gene lost 3 bases and the J gene lost 5 bases, with 12 bases spanning the gap. The CDR3 is 14 amino acids. The germline CDR1 and CDR2 sequences are LGHDT and YNNKEL (reference sequence). CDR3: CASSQLDGGDTQYF. The DNA of the CDR3 is TGTGCCAGCAGCCAGCTCGATGGGGGAGATACGCAGTATTTT.

This clone turned up a few times. This CDR3 is also generated by other DNA sequences in the sample. The chain is built from TRBV12-3 or TRBV12-4 and TRBJ2-7; D is possibly TRBD2 (6 bases). CDR3 length: 14 amino acids. Trimming left V 6 bases short and J 4 bases short, with 16 bases between. For the CDR3, the DNA is TGTGCCAGCAGGGGGGGTCGAAACTCATACGAGCAGTACTTC. Translation: CASRGGRNSYEQYF.

This clone occurred many times. The chain has TRBV5-4 and TRBJ2-7, with TRBD2 matching 13 bases. Trimming took 0 bases from V and 0 from J; bases not matched to a gene: 6. Germline-derived CDR1 and CDR2 are SGHNT and YYREEE (reference sequence). The CDR3 loop spans 18 amino acids. The CDR3 bases are TGTGCCAGCAGCTTGGGACTAGCGGGAGGTCGAAGCTCCTACGAGCAGTACTTC. It specifies CASSLGLAGGRSSYEQYF.

This clone was seen many times. The chain is built from TRBV7-9 and TRBJ1-2; 7 nucleotides agree with TRBD1. With V trimmed by 5 bases and J by 4 bases, 13 bases remained unmatched. The CDR3 spans 16 residues. Germline loops: CDR1 SEHNR, CDR2 FQNEAQ (reference sequence). Here the CDR3 reads CASSGRDSYSVYGYTF. The CDR3 nucleotides read TGTGCCAGCAGCGGCCGGGACAGCTATTCGGTCTATGGCTACACCTTC. Combining the CDR3 with reference TRBV7-9 and TRBJ1-2 gives the whole variable domain DTGVSQNPRHKITKRGQNVTFRCDPISEHNRLYWYRQTLGQGPEFLTYFQNEAQLEKSRLLSDRFSAERPKGSFSTLEIQRTEQGDSAMYLCASSGRDSYSVYGYTFGSGTRLTVV.

This clone was counted at least ten times. The V call is TRBV5-6, the J call TRBJ2-7; D is undetermined. V was pared by 4 bases and J by 4 bases, with 15 bases between. Germline CDR1 reads SGHDT; CDR2 reads YYEEEE. The CDR3 is 14 amino acids. The CDR3 reads CASSLLGASYEQYF. The CDR3 region has the DNA TGTGCCAGCAGCCTTCTCGGTGCTTCTTACGAGCAGTACTTC.

The chain uses TRBV9 and TRBJ2-5; D is possibly TRBD1 (5 bases). Germline V gives CDR1 SGDLS, CDR2 YYNGEE. Between the trimmed V and J ends, which lost 0 bases and 2 bases, there was a span of 14 bases. This CDR3 comprises 16 residues. CDR3 in amino acids: CASSVVAVGLQETQYF. The CDR3 bases are TGTGCCAGCAGCGTAGTGGCGGTGGGGCTTCAAGAGACCCAGTACTTC. The whole variable domain, filled in from reference TRBV9 and TRBJ2-5, reads DSGVTQTPKHLITATGQRVTLRCSPRSGDLSVYWYQQSLDQGLQFLIQYYNGEERAKGNILERFSAQQFPDLHSELNLSSLELGDSALYFCASSVVAVGLQETQYFGPGTRLLVL.

This clone was seen more than once but under ten times. The chain couples TRBV2 to TRBJ2-1; D is uncertain. Germline V gene sequence: CDR1 SNHLY, CDR2 FYNNEI. V lost 3 bases and J lost 4, with 10 bases in between. The CDR3 is 14 residues long. In DNA, the CDR3 is TGTGCCAGCAGTGATGGCGTCTCGTACAATGAGCAGTTCTTC. Residues: CASSDGVSYNEQFF.

There are many counts of this clone. This may be a read error, as it is one base from a much larger clone. CDR3 nucleotide sequence: TGTGCCAGCTCTTACGAAGACAGGGCGGACTATGGCTGCACCTTC. Its translation is CASSYEDRADYGCTF. The V and J genes are TRBV18 and TRBJ1-2; 7 bases are shared with TRBD1. Germline V gene data show CDR1 as KGHSH and CDR2 as LQKENI. There are 15 residues in the CDR3. The full variable domain, with the rest looked up from reference TRBV18 and TRBJ1-2, is NAGVMQNPRHLVRRRGQEARLRCSPMKGHSHVYWYRQLPEEGLKFMVYLQKENIIDESGMPKERFSAEFPKEGPSILRIQQVVRGDSAAYFCASSYEDRADYGCTFGSGTRLTVV.

Regarding this clone: An end of the junction differs from the germline gene, which may be a read error. The V and J genes are TRBV6-5 and TRBJ2-3; 7 positions match TRBD2. The CDR3 has 15 residues. Germline CDR1 reads MNHEY; CDR2 reads SVGAGI. The CDR3 sequence is CASSDSAGVTDTQYF. CDR3 DNA sequence: TGTGCCAGCAGTGACTCTGCGGGAGTTACAGATACGCAGTATTTT.

The V call is TRBV6-5, the J call TRBJ2-1; 7 bases align to TRBD1. Trimming at V came to 0 bases and at J to 5 bases, leaving 13 bases not matched to a gene. The CDR3 totals 18 residues. In germline, CDR1 is MNHEY, CDR2 SVGAGI. The CDR3 region is CASSYSGALGQVNNEQFF. The DNA of the CDR3 is TGTGCCAGCAGTTACTCGGGAGCCCTTGGACAGGTTAACAATGAGCAGTTCTTC.